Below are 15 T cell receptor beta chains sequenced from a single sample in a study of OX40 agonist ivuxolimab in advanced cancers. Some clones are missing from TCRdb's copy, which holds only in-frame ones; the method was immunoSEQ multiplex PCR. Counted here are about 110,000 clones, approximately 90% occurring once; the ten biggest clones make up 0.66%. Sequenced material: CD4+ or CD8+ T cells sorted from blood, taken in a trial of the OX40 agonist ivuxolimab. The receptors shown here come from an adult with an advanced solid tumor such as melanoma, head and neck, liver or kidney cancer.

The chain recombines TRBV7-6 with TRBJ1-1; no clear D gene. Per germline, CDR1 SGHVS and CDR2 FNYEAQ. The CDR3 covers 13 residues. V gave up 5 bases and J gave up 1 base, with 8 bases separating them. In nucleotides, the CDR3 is TGTGCCAGCAGCCCGCAGGAGAACACTGAAGCTTTCTTT. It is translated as CASSPQENTEAFF. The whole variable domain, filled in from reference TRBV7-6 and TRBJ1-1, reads GAGVSQSPRYKVTKRGQDVALRCDPISGHVSLYWYRQALGQGPEFLTYFNYEAQQDKSGLPNDRFSAERPEGSISTLTIQRTEQRDSAMYRCASSPQENTEAFFGQGTRLTVV.

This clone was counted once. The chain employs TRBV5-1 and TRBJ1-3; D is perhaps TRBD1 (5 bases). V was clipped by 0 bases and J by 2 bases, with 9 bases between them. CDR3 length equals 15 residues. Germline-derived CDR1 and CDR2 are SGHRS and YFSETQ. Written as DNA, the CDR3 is TGCGCCAGCAGCTTGGCCGGGGGAACTGGAAACACCATATATTTT. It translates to CASSLAGGTGNTIYF.

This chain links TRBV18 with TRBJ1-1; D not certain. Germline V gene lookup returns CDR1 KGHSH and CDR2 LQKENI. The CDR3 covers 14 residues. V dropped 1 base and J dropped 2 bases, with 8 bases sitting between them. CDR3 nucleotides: TGTGCCAGCTCACCACGTGATAGTAACACTGAAGCTTTCTTT. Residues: CASSPRDSNTEAFF.

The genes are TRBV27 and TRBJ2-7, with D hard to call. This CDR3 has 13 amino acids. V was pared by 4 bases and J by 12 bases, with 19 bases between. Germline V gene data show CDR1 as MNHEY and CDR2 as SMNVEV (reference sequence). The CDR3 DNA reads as TGTGCCAGCAGTTCCACTATTGGGGTCAGTCTGTACTTC. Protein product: CASSSTIGVSLYF.

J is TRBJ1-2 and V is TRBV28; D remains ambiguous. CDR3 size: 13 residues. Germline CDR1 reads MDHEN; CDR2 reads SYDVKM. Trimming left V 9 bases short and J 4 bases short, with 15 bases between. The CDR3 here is CASITPGGYGYTF. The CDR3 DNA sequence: TGTGCCAGTATCACCCCGGGCGGCTATGGCTACACCTTC.

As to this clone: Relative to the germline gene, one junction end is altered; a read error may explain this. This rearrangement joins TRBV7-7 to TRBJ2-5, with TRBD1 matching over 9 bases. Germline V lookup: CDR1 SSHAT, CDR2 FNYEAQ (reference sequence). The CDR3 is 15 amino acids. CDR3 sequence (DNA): TGTGCTAGCAGCTCCGGGACAGGGACCCAAGAGACCCAGTACTTC. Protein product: CASSSGTGTQETQYF.

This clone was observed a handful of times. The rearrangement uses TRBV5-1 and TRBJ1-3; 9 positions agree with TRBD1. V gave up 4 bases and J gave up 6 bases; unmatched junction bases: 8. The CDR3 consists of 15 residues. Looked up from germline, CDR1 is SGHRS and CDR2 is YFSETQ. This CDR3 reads CASSLRQGGTNTIYF. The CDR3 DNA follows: TGCGCCAGCAGCCTTCGACAGGGGGGAACAAACACCATATATTTT.

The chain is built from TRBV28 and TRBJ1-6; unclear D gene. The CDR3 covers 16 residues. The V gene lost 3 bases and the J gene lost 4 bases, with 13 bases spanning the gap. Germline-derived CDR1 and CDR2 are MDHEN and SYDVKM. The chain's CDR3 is CASSLFRAPYNSPLHF. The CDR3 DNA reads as TGTGCCAGCAGTTTGTTCCGGGCTCCGTATAATTCACCCCTCCACTTT.

The CDR3 DNA is TGTGCCAGCAGTGAAGGGTCAGACCCTCAGCCCCAGCATTTT. It yields the protein CASSEGSDPQPQHF. V is TRBV6-5 and J is TRBJ1-5; unclear D gene. Trimming removed 5 bases from V and 6 bases from J, with 14 bases in between. From germline, CDR1 is MNHEY and CDR2 SVGAGI. This CDR3 region has 14 residues.

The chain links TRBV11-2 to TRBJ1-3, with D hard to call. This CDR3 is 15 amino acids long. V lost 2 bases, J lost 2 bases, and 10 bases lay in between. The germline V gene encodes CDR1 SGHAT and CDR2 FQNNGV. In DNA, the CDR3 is TGTGCCAGCAGCTTACGGTCCGATCCTGGAAACACCATATATTTT. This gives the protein CASSLRSDPGNTIYF.

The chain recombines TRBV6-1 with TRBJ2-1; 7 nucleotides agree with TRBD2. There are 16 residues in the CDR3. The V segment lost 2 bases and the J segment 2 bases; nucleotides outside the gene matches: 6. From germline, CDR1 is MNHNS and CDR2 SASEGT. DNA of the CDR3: TGTGCCAGCAGTGAATCGGCGGGAGTACCCTACAATGAGCAGTTCTTC. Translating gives CASSESAGVPYNEQFF.

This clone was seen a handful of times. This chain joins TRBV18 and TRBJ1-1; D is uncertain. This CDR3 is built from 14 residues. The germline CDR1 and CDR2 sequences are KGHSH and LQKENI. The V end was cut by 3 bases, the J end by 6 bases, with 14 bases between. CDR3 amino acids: CASSPPFEGAEAFF. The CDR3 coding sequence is TGTGCCAGCTCACCTCCCTTTGAGGGTGCTGAAGCTTTCTTT. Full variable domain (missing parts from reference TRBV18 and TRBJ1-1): NAGVMQNPRHLVRRRGQEARLRCSPMKGHSHVYWYRQLPEEGLKFMVYLQKENIIDESGMPKERFSAEFPKEGPSILRIQQVVRGDSAAYFCASSPPFEGAEAFFGQGTRLTVV.

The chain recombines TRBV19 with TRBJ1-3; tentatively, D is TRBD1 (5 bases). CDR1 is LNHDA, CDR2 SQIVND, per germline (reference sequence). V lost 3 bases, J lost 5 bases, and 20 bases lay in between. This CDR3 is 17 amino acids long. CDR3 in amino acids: CASSMASSGLVRNTIYF. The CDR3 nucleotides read TGTGCCAGTAGTATGGCCTCCTCGGGGCTCGTGAGAAACACCATATATTTT.

CDR3 loop: CAIKGTGEYGDTQYF. The CDR3 bases are TGTGCCATCAAAGGCACAGGGGAGTATGGAGATACGCAGTATTTT. This rearrangement joins TRBV10-3 to TRBJ2-3; the match to TRBD1 covers 7 bases. The CDR3 loop spans 15 amino acids. Germline V gene sequence: CDR1 ENHRY, CDR2 SYGVKD. The trim removed 7 bases at V and 5 bases at J, leaving 12 bases unmatched.

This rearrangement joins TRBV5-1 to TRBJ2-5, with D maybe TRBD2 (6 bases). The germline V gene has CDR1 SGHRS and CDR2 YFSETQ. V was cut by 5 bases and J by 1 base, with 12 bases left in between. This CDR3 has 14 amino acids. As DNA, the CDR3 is TGCGCCAGCAGAACTAGCTCGGCCCAAGAGACCCAGTACTTC. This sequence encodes CASRTSSAQETQYF. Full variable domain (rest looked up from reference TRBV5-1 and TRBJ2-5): KAGVTQTPRYLIKTRGQQVTLSCSPISGHRSVSWYQQTPGQGLQFLFEYFSETQRNKGNFPGRFSGRQFSNSRSEMNVSTLELGDSALYLCASRTSSAQETQYFGPGTRLLVL.